This TCR beta chain appears in the sequencing data of a study of blood T cell repertoires in COVID-19. Study context: The samples span acute and convalescent COVID-19 from the United States, Italy and Spain. Nucleic acid was either cDNA or gDNA, and it came from T cells, B-cell-depleted T cells, or PBMCs.

This CDR3 has 13 amino acids. V trimming: 5 bases; J trimming: 7 bases; junction bases outside the gene matches: 5. Per the germline V gene, CDR1 is LNHDA and CDR2 is SQIVND (reference sequence). In the authors' methods: Reference gene primer amplification yielded estimated nucleated cell counts. Using immunoSEQ multiplex PCR, the repertoire was profiled, and TCRdb retains in-frame clones only, with some absent. Clonal size and the V and J genes are those of that table, whereas D and trimming came from the DNA. The sample holds about 250,000 clones, around 82% seen once. The sequencing input was peripheral blood. This chain links TRBV19 with TRBJ1-5; 7 nucleotides match TRBD1. The TCR was taken from a woman between 70 and 85 years old with acute or convalescent COVID-19. Written as DNA, the CDR3 is TGTGCCAGTAGTGAACAGGGGTTACAGCCCCAGCATTTT. Translating it yields CASSEQGLQPQHF.